This paragraph reports one T cell receptor beta chain. The antigen remains undetermined. The authors ran a second PCR of 7 to 11 cycles using a sample-barcoded 5' primer and a J-beta primer mix. Every cDNA was tagged by a template-switch adaptor with 12 random nucleotides. From each sample, at least 2.5 million paired-end reads containing CDR3 were obtained. TCRdb passed the 5' RACE reads through MiXCR, listing each CDR3 protein once. The table has around 690,000 distinct CDR3 sequences, roughly three fifths seen once; the top ten hold over 30%. CDR3 size: 15 residues. The germline V gene has CDR1 ENHRY and CDR2 SYGVKD. The V end was cut by 0 bases, the J end by 1 base, with 9 bases between. The data originate from a study of blood T cells in healthy people across ages. Study-level findings and limits: Among long-lived donors, naive CD4+ cells were more numerous and diversity higher than in aged donors. Estimates of total diversity, which came from one million sequenced T cells, were considered to be underestimates.

The clonotype comes from a man aged 55 to 70 in good health. Sequenced: blood. The chain uses TRBV10-3 and TRBJ2-5, with D unresolved. CDR3 DNA sequence: TGTGCCATCAGTGAGTCTGGTGCAGGCCAAGAGACCCAGTACTTC. Protein product: CAISESGAGQETQYF.